This T cell receptor (beta chain) came from a study of blood T cell repertoires in COVID-19. Authors' analysis steps: Estimates of nucleated cell counts were drawn from the amplification of reference gene primers. Profiling relied on immunoSEQ multiplex PCR, and the TCRdb table lists in-frame clones only, not all of them. V, J and clone size reflect that table, while D and trimming were determined from the DNA. This table holds under 200,000 clones, roughly 80% found once. CDR1 SGHRS and CDR2 YFSETQ come from the germline V gene. J gave up 8 bases and V 0 bases, and 7 bases lay outside the gene matches. There are 17 residues in the CDR3. Seattle-derived patients entered the study during active infection and were followed longitudinally.

The V call is TRBV5-1, the J call TRBJ2-1, with 14 bases lining up with TRBD2. The sequencing sample was made of peripheral blood. The TCR was taken from a middle-aged woman with COVID-19, enrolled during active disease. The CDR3 region is CASSLAGLAGGLYEQFF. The DNA of the CDR3 is TGCGCCAGCAGCTTGGCCGGACTAGCGGGAGGCTTATATGAGCAGTTCTTC.